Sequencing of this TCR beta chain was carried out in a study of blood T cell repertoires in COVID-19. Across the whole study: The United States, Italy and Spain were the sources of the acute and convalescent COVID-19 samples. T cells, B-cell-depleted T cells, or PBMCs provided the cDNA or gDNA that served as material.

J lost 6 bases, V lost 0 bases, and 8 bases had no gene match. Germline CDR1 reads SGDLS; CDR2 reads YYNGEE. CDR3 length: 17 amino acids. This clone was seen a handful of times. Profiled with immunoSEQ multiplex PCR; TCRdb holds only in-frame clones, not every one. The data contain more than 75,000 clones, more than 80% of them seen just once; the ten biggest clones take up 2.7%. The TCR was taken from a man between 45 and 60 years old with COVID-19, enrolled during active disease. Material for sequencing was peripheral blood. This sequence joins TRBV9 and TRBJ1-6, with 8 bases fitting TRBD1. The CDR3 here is CASSVEWGQALNSPLHF. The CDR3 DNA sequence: TGTGCCAGCAGCGTAGAATGGGGACAGGCTCTTAATTCACCCCTCCACTTT.